The source of this T cell receptor beta chain is a study of cytomegalovirus exposure and HLA in healthy donors. General observations from the study: A later analysis linked a missense variant in DCLRE1C to the trimming of TCR beta V and J genes. Reports indicate that TCR beta sequences accurately predicted the HLA-A and HLA-B alleles of most subjects.

A remark on this clone: The antigen remains undetermined.

CDR1 and CDR2 from the germline V gene are SGHRS and YFSETQ. Deletions cut 0 bases from V and 7 bases from J, with 10 bases between. The CDR3 sequence is 14 residues long. PCR used 60 Vbeta primers and 13 Jbeta primers. Repertoires were generated with immunoSEQ multiplex PCR, while TCRdb's copy carries only in-frame clones and drops some. The sample consists of roughly 230,000 clones, around 78% of them appearing once. Sequences were obtained from PBMCs. This TCR was sampled from a boy younger than 18 in good health and CMV-seronegative. The chain employs TRBV5-1 and TRBJ1-4; a weak D match, TRBD1 (6 bases). This CDR3 is CASSLGGGVEKLFF. For the CDR3, the DNA is TGCGCCAGCAGCTTGGGGGGGGGCGTTGAAAAACTGTTTTTT.